Listed here is a single T cell receptor (beta chain). The entry originates in a study of blood T cell repertoires in COVID-19. Study-wide background: Samples of COVID-19 (acute and convalescent) were obtained from the United States, Italy and Spain.

Per the study methods: Nucleated cell counts were estimated from reference gene primer amplification. Profiling relied on immunoSEQ multiplex PCR, and the TCRdb table lists in-frame clones only, not all of them. V and J calls and clone size are given by that table; D and trimming were obtained from the DNA. The repertoire consists of approximately 390,000 clones, with roughly 86% occurring once and the leading ten covering roughly 2%. The germline V gene has CDR1 KGHDR and CDR2 SFDVKD. The CDR3 is 15 amino acids. V lost 2 bases to trimming and J lost 3 bases; unmatched junction nucleotides: 3. Source material: PBMCs or T cells enriched from blood (not recorded which). V gene TRBV24-1 combines with J gene TRBJ1-1; 9 nucleotides match TRBD1. This receptor was taken from a woman between 40 and 55 years old with acute COVID-19. The CDR3 bases are TGTGCCACCAGTGATTCAGGACAGGGGCACACTGAAGCTTTCTTT. The encoded protein is CATSDSGQGHTEAFF.